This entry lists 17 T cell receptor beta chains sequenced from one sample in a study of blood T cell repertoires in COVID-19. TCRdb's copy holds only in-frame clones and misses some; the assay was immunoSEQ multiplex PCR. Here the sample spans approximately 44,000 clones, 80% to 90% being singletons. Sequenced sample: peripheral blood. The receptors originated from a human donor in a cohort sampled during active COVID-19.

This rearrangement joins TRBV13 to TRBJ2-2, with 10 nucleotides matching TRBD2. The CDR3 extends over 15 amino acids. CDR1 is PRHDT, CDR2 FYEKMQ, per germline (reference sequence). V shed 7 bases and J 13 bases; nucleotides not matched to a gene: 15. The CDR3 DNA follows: TGTGCCAGCAACACCAATAGCGGGGGGAAGATACGGCTGTTTTTT. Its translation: CASNTNSGGKIRLFF.

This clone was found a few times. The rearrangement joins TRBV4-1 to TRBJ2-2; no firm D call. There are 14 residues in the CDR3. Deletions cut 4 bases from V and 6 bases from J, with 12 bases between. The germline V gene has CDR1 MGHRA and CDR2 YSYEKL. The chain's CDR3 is CASSPILRAGELFF. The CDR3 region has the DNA TGCGCCAGCAGCCCAATACTACGAGCCGGGGAGCTGTTTTTT.

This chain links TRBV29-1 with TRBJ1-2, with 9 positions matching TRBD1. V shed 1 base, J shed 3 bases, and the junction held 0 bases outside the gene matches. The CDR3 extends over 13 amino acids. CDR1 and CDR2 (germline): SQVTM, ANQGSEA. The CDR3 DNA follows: TGCAGCGTTGAAGGGACAGGGGACTATGGCTACACCTTC. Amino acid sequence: CSVEGTGDYGYTF.

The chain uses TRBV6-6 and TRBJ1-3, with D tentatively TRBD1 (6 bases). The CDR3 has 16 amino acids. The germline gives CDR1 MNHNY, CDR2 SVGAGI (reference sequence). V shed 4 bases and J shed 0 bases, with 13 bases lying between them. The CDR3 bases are TGTGCCAGCAGTTCGCCTGGACAGACCTCTGGAAACACCATATATTTT. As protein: CASSSPGQTSGNTIYF.

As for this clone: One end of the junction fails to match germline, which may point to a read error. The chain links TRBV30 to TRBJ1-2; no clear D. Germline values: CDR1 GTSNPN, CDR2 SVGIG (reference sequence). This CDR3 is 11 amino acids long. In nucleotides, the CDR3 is TGTGCCTGGAGTGTAGGTGGCGGGTTTTCCTTC. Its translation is CAWSVGGGFSF.

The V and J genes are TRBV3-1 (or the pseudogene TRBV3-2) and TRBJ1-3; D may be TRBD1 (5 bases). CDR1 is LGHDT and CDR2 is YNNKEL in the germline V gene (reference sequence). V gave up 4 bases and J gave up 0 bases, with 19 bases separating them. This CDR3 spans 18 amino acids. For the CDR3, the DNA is TGTGCCAGCAGCCCAACATGGCAGGGTGGGGACTCTGGAAACACCATATATTTT. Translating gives CASSPTWQGGDSGNTIYF.

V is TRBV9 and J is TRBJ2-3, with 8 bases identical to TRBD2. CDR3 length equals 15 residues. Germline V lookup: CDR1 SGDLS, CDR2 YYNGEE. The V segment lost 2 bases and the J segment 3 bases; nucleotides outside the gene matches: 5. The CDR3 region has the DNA TGTGCCAGCAGCGTGTCTAGCGGGCTTACAGATACGCAGTATTTT. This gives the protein CASSVSSGLTDTQYF.

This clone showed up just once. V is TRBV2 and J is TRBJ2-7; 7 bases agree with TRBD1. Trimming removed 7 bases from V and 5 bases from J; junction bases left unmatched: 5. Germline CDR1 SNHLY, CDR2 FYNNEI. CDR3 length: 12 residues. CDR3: CASTPDRDEQYF. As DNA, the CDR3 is TGTGCCAGCACCCCTGACAGGGACGAGCAGTACTTC.

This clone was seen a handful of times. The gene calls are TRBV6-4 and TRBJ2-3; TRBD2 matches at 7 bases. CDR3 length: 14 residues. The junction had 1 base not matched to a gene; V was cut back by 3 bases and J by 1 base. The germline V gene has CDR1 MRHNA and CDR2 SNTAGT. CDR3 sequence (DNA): TGTGCCAGCAGTGAACGGGGGGGCACAGATACGCAGTATTTT. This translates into CASSERGGTDTQYF.

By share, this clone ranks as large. The CDR3, as DNA: TGTGCCAGCAGCACATTTGGACGGGGGGTGCAAGAGACCCAGTACTTC. Protein sequence: CASSTFGRGVQETQYF. This sequence joins TRBV9 and TRBJ2-5, with TRBD2 matching 7 bases. CDR3 size: 16 residues. Losses at the gene ends were 4 bases for V and 2 bases for J; bases not matched to a gene: 11. CDR1 and CDR2 from the germline V gene are SGDLS and YYNGEE.

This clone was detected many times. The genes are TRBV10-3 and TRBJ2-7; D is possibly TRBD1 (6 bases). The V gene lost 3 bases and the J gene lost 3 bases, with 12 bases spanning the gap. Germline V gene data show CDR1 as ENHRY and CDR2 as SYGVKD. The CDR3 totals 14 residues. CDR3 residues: CAISDLGQIYEQYF. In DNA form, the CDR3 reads TGTGCCATCAGTGATTTAGGACAGATCTACGAGCAGTACTTC.

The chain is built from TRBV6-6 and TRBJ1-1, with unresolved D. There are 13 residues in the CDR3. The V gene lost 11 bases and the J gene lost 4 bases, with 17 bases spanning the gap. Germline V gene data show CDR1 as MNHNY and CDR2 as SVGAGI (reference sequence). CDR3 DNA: TGTGCCGGGAAGTGGCGGGTGGGCACTGAAGCTTTCTTT. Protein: CAGKWRVGTEAFF.

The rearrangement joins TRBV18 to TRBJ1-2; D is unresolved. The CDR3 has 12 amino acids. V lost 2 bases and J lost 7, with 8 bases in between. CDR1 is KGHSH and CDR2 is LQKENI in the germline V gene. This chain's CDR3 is CASSPGLFGYTF. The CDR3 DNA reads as TGTGCCAGCTCACCAGGACTATTTGGCTACACCTTC.

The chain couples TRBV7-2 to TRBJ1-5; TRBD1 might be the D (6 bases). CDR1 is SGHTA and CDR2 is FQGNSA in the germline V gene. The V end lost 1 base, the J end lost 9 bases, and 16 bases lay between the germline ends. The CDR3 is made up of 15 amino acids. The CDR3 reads CASSLVRGHRTPQHF. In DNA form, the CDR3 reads TGTGCCAGCAGCTTAGTCAGGGGCCACAGGACGCCCCAGCATTTT.

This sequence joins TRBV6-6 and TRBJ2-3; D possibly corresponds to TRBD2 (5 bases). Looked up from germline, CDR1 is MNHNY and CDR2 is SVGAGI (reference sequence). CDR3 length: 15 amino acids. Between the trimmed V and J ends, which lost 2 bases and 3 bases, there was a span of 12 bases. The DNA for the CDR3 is TGTGCCAGCAGTTACCCGGGTTCGGGGACAGATACGCAGTATTTT. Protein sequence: CASSYPGSGTDTQYF.

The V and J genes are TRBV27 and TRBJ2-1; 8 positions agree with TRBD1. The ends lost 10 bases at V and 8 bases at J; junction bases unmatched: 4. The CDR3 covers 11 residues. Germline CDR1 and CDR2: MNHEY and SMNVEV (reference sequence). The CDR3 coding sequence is TGTGCCACCGGGACAGGCGATGAGCAGTTCTTC. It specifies CATGTGDEQFF.

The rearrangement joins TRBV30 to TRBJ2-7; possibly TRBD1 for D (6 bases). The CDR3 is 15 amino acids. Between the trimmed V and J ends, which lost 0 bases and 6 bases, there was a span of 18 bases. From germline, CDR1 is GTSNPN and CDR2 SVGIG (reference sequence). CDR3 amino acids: CAWSVSRDNPLEQYF. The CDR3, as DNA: TGTGCCTGGAGTGTAAGCCGGGACAATCCTCTCGAGCAGTACTTC.